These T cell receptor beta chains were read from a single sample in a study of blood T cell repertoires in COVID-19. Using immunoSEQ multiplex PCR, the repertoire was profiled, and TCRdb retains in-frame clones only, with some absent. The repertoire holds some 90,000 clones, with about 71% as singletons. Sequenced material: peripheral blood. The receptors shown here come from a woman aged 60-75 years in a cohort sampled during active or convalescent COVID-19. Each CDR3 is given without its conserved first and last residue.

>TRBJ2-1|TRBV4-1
ASSQDGGDRGQIDEQF
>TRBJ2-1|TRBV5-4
ASSPRLAPGGDEQF
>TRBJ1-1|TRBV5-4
ASSPQQGTNTEAF
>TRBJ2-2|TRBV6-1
ASSEDFRLRTGELF
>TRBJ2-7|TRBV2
ASSEDTTYEQY
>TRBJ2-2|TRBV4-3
ASSQADYRNTGELF
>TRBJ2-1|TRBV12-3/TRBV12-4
ASNPTGGNEQF
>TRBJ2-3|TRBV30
ASSTGSRTDTQY
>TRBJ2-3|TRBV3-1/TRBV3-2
ASSQGSGGARDTQY
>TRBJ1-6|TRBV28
ASSLRHQNSPLH
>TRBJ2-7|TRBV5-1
ASSSGGAYEQY
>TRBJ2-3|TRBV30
ACTRGLTRTDTQY
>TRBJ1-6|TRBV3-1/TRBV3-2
ASSQDEGNSPLH
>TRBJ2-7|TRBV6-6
ASRTSGGAYEQY
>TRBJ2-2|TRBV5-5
ASSEQGALAGELF
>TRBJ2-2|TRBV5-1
ASSLVASVSTGELF
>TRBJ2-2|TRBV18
ASSLIGTGATGELF
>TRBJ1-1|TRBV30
AWSRDRGMAEAF
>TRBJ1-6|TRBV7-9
ASSLNQGYIVAPLH
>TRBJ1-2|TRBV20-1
SARVQAGYT
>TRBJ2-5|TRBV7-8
ASSLERGRETQY
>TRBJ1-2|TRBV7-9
ASGERDRGHNGYT
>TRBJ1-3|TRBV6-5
ASSYTQQHSGNTIY
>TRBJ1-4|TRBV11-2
ASSLNTGTNEKLF
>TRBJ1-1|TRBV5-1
ASNLGDMNTEAF
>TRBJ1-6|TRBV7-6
ASSLVGQGNSPLH
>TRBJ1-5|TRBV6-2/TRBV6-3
ASSYGGARNQPQH
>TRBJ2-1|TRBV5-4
ASSFRSSSYNEQF
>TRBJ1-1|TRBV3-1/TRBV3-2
ASSQFPGSWTEAF
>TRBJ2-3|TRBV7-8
ASSPPGVSDTQY
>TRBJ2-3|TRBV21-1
ASSKVGAGARGGSRTDTQY
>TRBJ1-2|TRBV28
ASRVTGTGFNGYT
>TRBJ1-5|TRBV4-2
ASSQDEGRLRFRNQPQH
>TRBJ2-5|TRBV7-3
ASSRAVGEGDETQY
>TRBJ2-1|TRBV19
ASRGTPQRGSSYNEQF
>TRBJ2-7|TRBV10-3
AISGTSGGSYEQY
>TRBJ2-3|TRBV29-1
SVEPQGTDTQY
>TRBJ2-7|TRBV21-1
ASNMGRLPGQGSYEQY
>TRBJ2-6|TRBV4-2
ASSQVDRGFSGANVLT
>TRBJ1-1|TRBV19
ASSIGGTGRLNTEAF
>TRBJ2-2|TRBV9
ASSVRTSAGELF
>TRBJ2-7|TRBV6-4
ARLYEQY